A selection of T cell receptor beta chains follows, all from one sample in a study of long-term antiretroviral therapy in people with HIV. Some clones are missing from TCRdb's copy, which holds only in-frame ones; the method was immunoSEQ multiplex PCR. This sample carries roughly 24,000 clones, 70% to 90% of them seen once, and the ten largest clones take nearly 7.5%. The starting material was unsorted PBMCs, obtained 1.8 years before starting antiretroviral therapy. The receptors were sampled from a woman younger than 45 with HIV. Each CDR3 is given with its conserved first and last residue. The order of the fields is clone size, V gene, CDR3 length, J gene, D gene, CDR3 DNA, CDR3 protein. A D gene is named only where the DNA matches it firmly. Rows may omit the clone size; those that give it use once, few, many or a size class.

>-|TRBV30|15|TRBJ1-6|TRBD1
TGTGCCTGGGGCTTACCGGGACAGCTAAGTTCACCCCTCCACTTT
CAWGLPGQLSSPLHF
>-|TRBV2|17|TRBJ2-3|TRBD2
TGTGCCAGCAGTGACGGGACTAGCGGGACCCTTTCAGATACGCAGTATTTT
CASSDGTSGTLSDTQYF
>large|TRBV12-5|14|TRBJ2-3|-
TGTGCTAGCCTAGTAGCGTTAAGCACAGATACGCAGTATTTT
CASLVALSTDTQYF
>-|TRBV5-8|14|TRBJ1-2|-
TGTGCCTGGCCCGGTGCGGACGGTATAGGGGGCTACACCTTC
CAWPGADGIGGYTF
>-|TRBV7-3|15|TRBJ2-3|TRBD2
TGTGCCAGCAGCCTGGGGCTAGCGGGACCAGATACGCAGTATTTT
CASSLGLAGPDTQYF
>few|TRBV6-1|12|TRBJ2-7|-
TGTGCCAGCAGTGAGACAGGCTACGAGCAGTACTTC
CASSETGYEQYF
>-|TRBV10-3|15|TRBJ2-3|TRBD1
TGTGCCATCAGTCCGACAGGGGATTACACAGATACGCAGTATTTT
CAISPTGDYTDTQYF
>once|TRBV6-6|14|TRBJ2-7|-
TGTGCCAGTAATTCCCCGGGTAAGGCTTACGAGCAGTACTTC
CASNSPGKAYEQYF
>-|TRBV29-1|13|TRBJ2-7|TRBD1
TGCAGCGTTGACACAGGGGTGTCGGACGAGCAGTACTTC
CSVDTGVSDEQYF
>-|TRBV4-2|13|TRBJ2-3|-
TGTGCCAGCAGCGTACGGAGCACAGATACGCAGTATTTT
CASSVRSTDTQYF
>-|TRBV6-1|13|TRBJ1-2|-
TGTGCCAGCAGTGAAGCGGCAGTCTATGGCTACACCTTC
CASSEAAVYGYTF
>-|TRBV27|15|TRBJ2-3|-
TGTGCCAGCAGTCTATGGACGGATAGCACAGATACGCAGTATTTT
CASSLWTDSTDTQYF
>-|TRBV19|13|TRBJ1-1|-
TGTGCCAGTAGTATCCTCACAGGGACTGAAGCTTTCTTT
CASSILTGTEAFF
>-|TRBV18|15|TRBJ2-2|-
TGTGCCAGCTCACCACCTGAGGGGGTAACCGGGGAGCTGTTTTTT
CASSPPEGVTGELFF
>-|TRBV6-6|15|TRBJ1-1|TRBD1
TGTGCCAGCAGTTACACCGGGACAGCGAACACTGAAGCTTTCTTT
CASSYTGTANTEAFF
>-|TRBV28|12|TRBJ1-1|-
TGTGCCAGCAGTCGCGGGACACGGAAAGCTTTCTTT
CASSRGTRKAFF
>-|TRBV9|13|TRBJ2-4|-
TGTGCCAGCAGCCCATGGGCCTGGGGCATTCAGTACTTC
CASSPWAWGIQYF
>-|TRBV6-5|14|TRBJ1-2|-
TGTGCCAGCTCTCTGGGACACACAAACTATGGCTACACCTTC
CASSLGHTNYGYTF
>-|TRBV27|13|TRBJ1-1|-
TGTGCCAGCAGTTCCTCGGCCGCCCGCCGGGCTTTCTTT
CASSSSAARRAFF
>-|TRBV5-6|18|TRBJ2-5|TRBD2
TGTGCCAGCAGCTTGGAGGGGGGACTAGCGGGGGCGAGGGAGACCCAGTACTTC
CASSLEGGLAGARETQYF
>-|TRBV20-1|10|TRBJ1-2|-
TGCAGTGCCGACCTAAATGGCTACACCTTC
CSADLNGYTF
>once|TRBV29-1|15|TRBJ2-5|-
TGCAGCGTTGAAGATCGGGGGACGGGACAAGAGACCCAGTACTTC
CSVEDRGTGQETQYF
>-|TRBV27|16|TRBJ2-5|TRBD2
TGTGCCAGCAAGTTTGGTACAGCGGGGGCCAGGGAGACCCAGTACTTC
CASKFGTAGARETQYF
>once|TRBV2|17|TRBJ2-1|TRBD1
TGTGCCAGCAGGGATCGCTCCGGGACAGCCCCGGTAATTCGGCAGTTCTTC
CASRDRSGTAPVIRQFF
>-|TRBV18|12|TRBJ1-5|-
TGTGCCAGCTCACCCGGGAACCAGCCCCAGCATTTT
CASSPGNQPQHF
>-|TRBV19|16|TRBJ1-5|TRBD1
TGTGCCAGTAGTCGGGGACAGGGGAGGAGGAATCAGCCCCAGCATTTT
CASSRGQGRRNQPQHF
>once|TRBV5-6|14|TRBJ1-1|-
TGTGCCAGCAGCTTGGTGGGTCGGAACACTGAAGCTTTCTTT
CASSLVGRNTEAFF
>-|TRBV19|12|TRBJ2-2|-
TGTGCCAGTAGTATATGGGCCGGGGAGCTGTTTTTT
CASSIWAGELFF
>-|TRBV19|16|TRBJ1-1|TRBD1
TGTGCCAGTATCCCTAGGACAGGACTTATGAACACTGAAGCTTTCTTT
CASIPRTGLMNTEAFF
>-|TRBV29-1|13|TRBJ2-2|-
TGCAGCGTTGGAAGACCGAACACCGGGGAGCTGTTTTTT
CSVGRPNTGELFF
>-|TRBV4-1|15|TRBJ1-5|-
TGCGCCAGCAGCCAAGAGCGGGGGGCCAATCAGCCCCAGCATTTT
CASSQERGANQPQHF
>-|TRBV5-8|16|TRBJ1-1|TRBD1
TGTGCCAGCAGCTTGGGGGCCGGGACAGGGACCCCTGAAGCTTTCTTT
CASSLGAGTGTPEAFF
>-|TRBV11-2|16|TRBJ2-1|-
TGTGCCAGCAGGGGGACTTCACTCAACTCCTACAATGAGCAGTTCTTC
CASRGTSLNSYNEQFF
>few|TRBV2|13|TRBJ1-4|-
TGTGCCAGCAGGCGACAGAGTAATGAAAAACTGTTTTTT
CASRRQSNEKLFF
>-|TRBV5-5|16|TRBJ2-3|TRBD2
TGTGCCAGCAGCTCCAGGACTAGCGGGGGAACAGATACGCAGTATTTT
CASSSRTSGGTDTQYF
>-|TRBV6-1|13|TRBJ2-3|-
TGTGCCAGCAAAACGGGGGTCACAGATACGCAGTATTTT
CASKTGVTDTQYF
>-|TRBV27|15|TRBJ1-2|TRBD1
TGTGCCAGCAGTCCCCGGGACAGAGCGTCCTATGGCTACACCTTC
CASSPRDRASYGYTF
>-|TRBV7-2|18|TRBJ1-6|TRBD1
TGTGCCAGCAGCTCACATCGGACAGGGAGCTCCTATAATTCACCCCTCCACTTT
CASSSHRTGSSYNSPLHF
>-|TRBV29-1|15|TRBJ2-7|TRBD2
TGCAGCGTTGAAAAGGTGGGAGCGGGGATCTACGAGCAGTACTTC
CSVEKVGAGIYEQYF
>-|TRBV4-2|17|TRBJ1-1|-
TGTGCCAGCAGCCAAGATCCCGGATTGACGGGGAACACTGAAGCTTTCTTT
CASSQDPGLTGNTEAFF
>-|TRBV7-8|15|TRBJ2-3|-
TGTGCCAGCAGCACTTATAGCGGATACGCAGATACGCAGTATTTT
CASSTYSGYADTQYF
>-|TRBV7-6|15|TRBJ2-1|-
TGTGCCAGCAGCTTAGACGGCGGGGCCAACAATGAGCAGTTCTTC
CASSLDGGANNEQFF
>-|TRBV11-2|14|TRBJ2-1|-
TGTGCCAGCAGCGACAGGACAGGGAGGGATGAGCAGTTCTTC
CASSDRTGRDEQFF
>-|TRBV27|12|TRBJ1-6|-
TGTGCCAGCGGGGGGTATAATTCACCCCTCCACTTT
CASGGYNSPLHF
>-|TRBV4-1|17|TRBJ1-1|-
TGCGCCAGCAGCTTAGCGGCCCCCCAGGTCATGAACACTGAAGCTTTCTTT
CASSLAAPQVMNTEAFF